This TCR beta chain was sequenced during a study of T cell responses to AZD1222 COVID-19 vaccine. At the level of the study: Second-dose intervals near 4 or 12 weeks were combined. Broader study findings: Spike-specific TCR breadth and depth both grew after two AZD1222 doses. Most donors were white British and more were female, and clonal diversity was possibly underestimated.

Comment on this clone: Its antigen is not known.

CDR3 length equals 11 residues. V lost 8 bases to trimming and J lost 10 bases, with 14 bases between them. CDR1 MDHEN and CDR2 SYDVKM come from the germline V gene. The assay was immunoSEQ multiplex PCR, and TCRdb's table has in-frame clones only and misses some. The sample carries 95,000 to 150,000 clones, about 89% recorded once. This receptor was identified in an adult in good health. Sequencing was performed on peripheral blood, taken on day 0 of AZD1222 vaccination. V and J are TRBV28 and TRBJ1-2; the D is unclear. The CDR3 nucleotides read TGTGCCAGCTCCGGGCAGGACGACTACACCTTC. This gives the protein CASSGQDDYTF.